These T cell receptor beta chains were read from a single sample in a study of control samples from healthy donors and cancer patients. The data were produced by immunoSEQ multiplex PCR, yet TCRdb's version contains in-frame clones alone and is incomplete. The top ten hold roughly 8.6% of the sample, which has about 130,000 clones, 91% seen once. The sequenced sample was blood. The receptors stem from a man aged 18 to 29 in good health. The CDR3 runs from the conserved cysteine through the conserved F or W. The D gene is left open where the match is weak. Only part of the rows carry a size: once, few, many, or a class if the clone is expanded.

j_gene | d_gene | abundance | v_gene | CDR3aa | CDR3nt
TRBJ2-3 | TRBD1 | NA | TRBV29-1 | CSVRTGTSTDTQYF | TGCAGCGTTCGGACAGGGACTAGCACAGATACGCAGTATTTT
TRBJ1-5 | NA | NA | TRBV6-5 | CASSYRANQPQHF | TGTGCCAGCAGTTACAGGGCTAATCAGCCCCAGCATTTT
TRBJ2-5 | TRBD1 | NA | TRBV30 | CAWRTGGVETQYF | TGTGCCTGGAGGACAGGGGGCGTAGAGACCCAGTACTTC
TRBJ1-5 | NA | NA | TRBV19 | CASRGGTSNQPQHF | TGTGCCAGTAGAGGGGGTACTTCGAATCAGCCCCAGCATTTT
TRBJ1-4 | NA | NA | TRBV4-1 | CASSQEAGINEKLFF | TGCGCCAGCAGCCAAGAGGCGGGGATTAATGAAAAACTGTTTTTT
TRBJ1-6 | TRBD1 | NA | TRBV19 | CASSINRGFSPLHF | TGTGCCAGTAGTATAAACAGGGGGTTCTCACCCCTCCACTTT
TRBJ1-1 | NA | NA | TRBV14 | CASSQAGYGFGATEAFF | TGTGCCAGCAGCCAAGCGGGGTACGGATTCGGGGCCACTGAAGCTTTCTTT
TRBJ2-1 | NA | NA | TRBV3-1/TRBV3-2 | CASSLTGLQQFF | TGTGCCAGCAGCCTTACAGGGTTGCAGCAGTTCTTC
TRBJ1-5 | TRBD1 | once | TRBV19 | CASSIRDRDVPQHF | TGTGCCAGTAGTATAAGGGACAGGGATGTGCCCCAGCATTTT
TRBJ1-4 | TRBD1 | NA | TRBV30 | CAWSWKDRANEKLFF | TGTGCCTGGAGTTGGAAAGACAGGGCTAATGAAAAACTGTTTTTT
TRBJ1-1 | NA | NA | TRBV12-3/TRBV12-4 | CASSLGLGAEAFF | TGTGCCAGCAGTTTAGGTCTGGGTGCTGAAGCTTTCTTT
TRBJ2-1 | TRBD2 | NA | TRBV28 | CASSPLGAGDFEQFF | TGTGCCAGCAGTCCCCTCGGAGCGGGGGACTTCGAGCAGTTCTTC
TRBJ2-1 | TRBD2 | NA | TRBV11-2 | CASSFGLAGGTSRNEQFF | TGTGCCAGCAGCTTTGGACTAGCGGGGGGGACGAGTCGGAATGAGCAGTTCTTC
TRBJ1-2 | NA | NA | TRBV10-1 | CASSESRSDWGPSCYGYTF | TGCGCCAGCAGTGAGTCGAGGTCGGACTGGGGACCGTCTTGCTATGGCTACACCTTC
TRBJ1-2 | NA | NA | TRBV29-1 | CSVATGSNYGYTF | TGCAGCGTTGCGACAGGCTCAAACTATGGCTACACCTTC
TRBJ2-7 | NA | NA | TRBV7-2 | CASSYQRGRVGEQYF | TGTGCCAGCAGCTACCAGCGTGGCCGGGTTGGGGAGCAGTACTTC
TRBJ1-6 | NA | NA | TRBV12-5 | CASGPGLREASYNSPLHF | TGTGCTAGTGGCCCGGGACTCCGGGAAGCCTCCTATAATTCACCCCTCCACTTT
TRBJ1-4 | NA | NA | TRBV29-1 | CSVRGRNEKLFF | TGCAGCGTTCGGGGGCGAAATGAAAAACTGTTTTTT
TRBJ1-4 | NA | NA | TRBV7-8 | CASSYGSRRQLVEKLFF | TGTGCCAGCAGTTATGGGTCGAGGCGACAGTTGGTCGAAAAACTGTTTTTT
TRBJ1-1 | NA | NA | TRBV5-1 | CASSLAPRTEAFF | TGCGCCAGCAGCTTGGCCCCGAGGACTGAAGCTTTCTTT
TRBJ1-3 | NA | once | TRBV12-3/TRBV12-4 | CASSLVGNTIYF | TGTGCCAGCAGTTTAGTTGGAAACACCATATATTTT
TRBJ2-7 | TRBD1 | once | TRBV29-1 | CSVPGQGLGEQYF | TGCAGCGTTCCGGGACAGGGCTTAGGCGAGCAGTACTTC
TRBJ1-6 | NA | once | TRBV10-3 | CAISESGFSPLHF | TGTGCCATCAGTGAGTCCGGTTTTTCACCCCTCCACTTT
TRBJ1-1 | NA | NA | TRBV29-1 | CSVEGPTEAFF | TGCAGCGTTGAGGGGCCCACTGAAGCTTTCTTT
TRBJ2-2 | TRBD1 | NA | TRBV19 | CASSIERTGDTGELFF | TGTGCCAGTAGTATAGAGCGGACAGGGGACACCGGGGAGCTGTTTTTT
TRBJ1-1 | TRBD1 | NA | TRBV12-5 | CAIRTGTTEAFF | TGTGCTATTAGGACAGGGACGACTGAAGCTTTCTTT
TRBJ2-1 | NA | NA | TRBV3-1/TRBV3-2 | CASSRVYDEQFF | TGTGCCAGCAGCAGGGTTTACGATGAGCAGTTCTTC
TRBJ2-3 | NA | NA | TRBV4-1 | CASSQEMTDSDTQYF | TGCGCCAGCAGCCAAGAGATGACAGATTCAGATACGCAGTATTTT
TRBJ2-1 | TRBD2 | NA | TRBV11-2 | CASSSAGGPNEQFF | TGTGCCAGCAGCTCTGCGGGGGGCCCCAATGAGCAGTTCTTC
TRBJ1-2 | TRBD1 | NA | TRBV6-1 | CASSDTGGAYGYTF | TGTGCCAGCAGTGACACAGGGGGGGCGTATGGCTACACCTTC
TRBJ2-7 | TRBD1 | NA | TRBV7-9 | CASSWGTAYTYEQYF | TGTGCCAGCAGCTGGGGGACAGCTTATACCTACGAGCAGTACTTC
TRBJ2-2 | TRBD2 | NA | TRBV11-1 | CASSLAGGAGELFF | TGTGCCAGCAGCCTAGCGGGGGGGGCCGGGGAGCTGTTTTTT
TRBJ1-2 | NA | NA | TRBV5-1 | CASSLESNYGYTF | TGCGCCAGCAGCCTGGAGAGTAACTATGGCTACACCTTC
TRBJ1-2 | NA | NA | TRBV20-1 | CSASNGVDPYTF | TGCAGTGCTAGTAACGGCGTAGATCCCTACACCTTC